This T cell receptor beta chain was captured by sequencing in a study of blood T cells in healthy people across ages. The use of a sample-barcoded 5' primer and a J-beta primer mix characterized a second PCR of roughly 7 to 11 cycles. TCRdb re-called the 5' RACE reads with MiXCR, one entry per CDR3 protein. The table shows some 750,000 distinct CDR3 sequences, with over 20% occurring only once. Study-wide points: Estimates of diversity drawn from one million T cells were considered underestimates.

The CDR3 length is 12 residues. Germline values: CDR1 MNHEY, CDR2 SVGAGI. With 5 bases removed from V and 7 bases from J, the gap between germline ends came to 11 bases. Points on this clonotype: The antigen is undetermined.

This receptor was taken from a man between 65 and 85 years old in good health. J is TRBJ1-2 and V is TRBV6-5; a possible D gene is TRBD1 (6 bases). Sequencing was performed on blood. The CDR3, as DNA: TGTGCCAGCAGTAAACAGGGTGTTGGCTACACCTTC. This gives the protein CASSKQGVGYTF.